Below, 2 T cell receptor beta chains from the same sample are listed, as sequenced in a study of T cells in localized non-small cell lung cancer. Repertoires were generated with immunoSEQ multiplex PCR, while TCRdb's copy carries only in-frame clones and drops some. Of 45,000 to 65,000 clones listed, around 81% are singletons. The specimen comprised PBMCs, sampled before any cancer treatment. The receptors derive from a woman between 40 and 69 years old with stage II lung adenocarcinoma.

V is TRBV28 and J is TRBJ1-5; a weak D match, TRBD1 (5 bases). Looked up from germline, CDR1 is MDHEN and CDR2 is SYDVKM. The CDR3 runs to 13 residues. The ends were cut back, 5 bases at V and 6 bases at J, with 11 bases in the middle. DNA for the CDR3: TGTGCCAGCAGTCGTCCAGGGAGTCAGCCCCAGCATTTT. Translating it yields CASSRPGSQPQHF. Full variable domain (missing parts from reference TRBV28 and TRBJ1-5): DVKVTQSSRYLVKRTGEKVFLECVQDMDHENMFWYRQDPGLGLRLIYFSYDVKMKEKGDIPEGYSVSREKKERFSLILESASTNQTSMYLCASSRPGSQPQHFGDGTRLSIL.

The chain joins TRBV29-1 to TRBJ2-3, with a possible D match to TRBD2 (5 bases). CDR3 size: 14 residues. Germline values: CDR1 SQVTM, CDR2 ANQGSEA. Trimming left V 4 bases short and J 6 bases short, with 17 bases between. The CDR3 DNA is TGCAGCGTTGTACGGGGTGGGGTGGGGGATACGCAGTATTTT. Protein product: CSVVRGGVGDTQYF.